This T cell receptor beta chain stems from a study of early T cells in non-severe SARS-CoV-2 infection. Unmatched junction bases numbered 7, after V lost 0 bases and J lost 4 bases. CDR1 and CDR2 from the germline V gene are LGHDT and YNNKEL (reference sequence). The CDR3 consists of 17 residues. TCRdb reprocessed the 5' RACE reads with MiXCR, giving one entry per CDR3 protein. The data hold some 64,000 distinct CDR3 sequences, with 20% to 25% observed a single time. The rearrangement joins TRBV3-1 to TRBJ2-3; 10 bases match TRBD2. This TCR derives from an adult who was a healthcare worker with PCR-confirmed SARS-CoV-2 infection or an uninfected control (not recorded which). The sample here was whole blood, taken at baseline. The CDR3 is CASSQDEGLAWADTQYF. CDR3 nucleotides: TGTGCCAGCAGCCAAGATGAGGGACTAGCGTGGGCAGATACGCAGTATTTT.